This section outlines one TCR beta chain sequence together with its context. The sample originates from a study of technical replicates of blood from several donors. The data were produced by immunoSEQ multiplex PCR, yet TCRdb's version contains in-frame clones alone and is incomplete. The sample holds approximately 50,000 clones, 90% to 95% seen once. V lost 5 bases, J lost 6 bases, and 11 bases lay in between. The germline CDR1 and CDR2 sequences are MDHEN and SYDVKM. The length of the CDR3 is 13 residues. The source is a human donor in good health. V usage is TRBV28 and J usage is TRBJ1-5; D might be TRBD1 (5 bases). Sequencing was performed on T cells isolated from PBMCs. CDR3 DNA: TGTGCCAGCAGTCTCGTAGGGGTTCAGCCCCAGCATTTT. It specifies CASSLVGVQPQHF.